These 7 T cell receptor beta chains were all obtained from the same sample, sequenced in a study of CD8+CD57+ T cells in acquired aplastic anemia. CDR3 and TCR beta VDJ profiling relied on genomic DNA as the template. TCRdb analysed the reads with MiXCR anew, one entry per CDR3 protein. The sample includes about 190,000 distinct CDR3 sequences, 64% of them seen just once. Input material: sorted CD4+, CD8+, or CD8+CD57+ T cells (not recorded which) from PBMCs. The source is a human donor with severe aplastic anemia or a healthy control (not recorded which).

The chain combines TRBV2 with TRBJ2-7, with 11 bases matching TRBD2. The ends lost 4 bases at V and 2 bases at J; junction bases unmatched: 7. Germline loops: CDR1 SNHLY, CDR2 FYNNEI. This CDR3 is built from 16 residues. CDR3 DNA sequence: TGTGCCAGCAGTGTGTATGGGACTAGCGGCACCTACGAGCAGTACTTC. This translates into CASSVYGTSGTYEQYF.

This clonotype has just one count. The chain has TRBV20-1 and TRBJ2-5; D is uncertain. The ends were cut back, 5 bases at V and 5 bases at J, with 9 bases in the middle. The germline V gene encodes CDR1 DFQATT and CDR2 SNEGSKA (reference sequence). The CDR3 is made up of 11 amino acids. As DNA, the CDR3 is TGCAGTGCTGGACCTGGGGAGACCCAGTACTTC. Translation: CSAGPGETQYF.

This clonotype has just a few counts. CDR3 residues: CATSRDSPSYEQYF. The CDR3 DNA sequence: TGTGCCACCAGCAGAGATTCCCCGTCATACGAGCAGTACTTC. The chain is built from TRBV15 and TRBJ2-7; D unresolved. Germline CDR1 is LNHNV and CDR2 is YYDKDF (reference sequence). The CDR3 is 14 residues long. V lost 0 bases to trimming and J lost 4 bases, with 10 bases between them.

The V call is TRBV24-1, the J call TRBJ1-2; D might be TRBD1 (6 bases). Trimming took 4 bases from V and 5 from J, leaving 19 bases between them. In germline, CDR1 is KGHDR, CDR2 SFDVKD. The CDR3 covers 16 residues. The CDR3: CATSDSNDRFGYGYTF. As DNA, the CDR3 is TGTGCCACCAGTGACAGTAATGACAGGTTTGGGTATGGCTACACCTTC.

V gene TRBV29-1 combines with J gene TRBJ2-2; D possibly corresponds to TRBD1 (5 bases). Germline V gene lookup returns CDR1 SQVTM and CDR2 ANQGSEA. Trimming shortened V by 7 bases and J by 1 base, and 7 bases separated the two germline ends. This CDR3 has 12 amino acids. In DNA form, the CDR3 reads TGCAGCGCTAGGGGGAACACCGGGGAGCTGTTTTTT. Protein: CSARGNTGELFF.

This clonotype was detected a few times. This chain links TRBV7-9 with TRBJ2-7; no definite D call. The V and J ends lost 3 bases and 3 bases respectively, with 9 bases between them. This CDR3 comprises 13 residues. CDR1 and CDR2 (germline): SEHNR, FQNEAQ (reference sequence). CDR3 sequence reads: CASSFTLSYEQYF. The CDR3 coding sequence is TGTGCCAGCAGCTTCACCCTGAGCTACGAGCAGTACTTC.

This clonotype was seen a few times. This rearrangement joins TRBV19 to TRBJ2-3; the D gene could be TRBD1 or TRBD2 (5 bases each). Between the trimmed V and J ends, which lost 7 bases and 5 bases, there was a span of 7 bases. Germline V gene data show CDR1 as LNHDA and CDR2 as SQIVND (reference sequence). This CDR3 contains 11 residues. CDR3 region: CASTRGDTQYF. The CDR3 DNA reads as TGTGCCAGTACGAGGGGAGATACGCAGTATTTT.